The source of this TCR beta chain is a study of T cell responses to AZD1222 COVID-19 vaccine. Germline CDR1 is KGHDR and CDR2 is SFDVKD. There are 14 residues in the CDR3. Trimming pared 9 bases from V and 2 bases from J, leaving 15 bases between. This clone was picked up one time. Its antigen is as yet unknown. Only in-frame clones appear in the TCRdb table, and some are missing; sequencing was by immunoSEQ multiplex PCR. In the table there are over 75,000 clones, roughly nine tenths of which are singletons. Findings and limits, study-wide: Clonal diversity may have been underestimated, and the donors were mostly white British, with more females than males. CD4 TCRs covered the whole spike, strongest at regions 160-218 and 743-854. Without day 14 samples, only post-peak T cell repertoires were studied.

This TCR derives from an adult in good health. This rearrangement joins TRBV24-1 to TRBJ1-2; possibly TRBD1 for D (5 bases). The specimen comprised peripheral blood, sampled on day 0 of AZD1222 vaccination. This chain's CDR3 is CATATGGENYGYTF. Here the CDR3 DNA reads TGTGCCACCGCGACGGGAGGGGAAAACTATGGCTACACCTTC.